A single T cell receptor (beta chain) is shown here with its context. Its specificity is not known. The data stem from a study of OX40 agonist ivuxolimab in advanced cancers. Study overall: The study enrolled dose-escalation patients with hepatocellular carcinoma, melanoma, renal cell or head and neck cancer. Prior anti-PD-1, anti-PD-L1 or anti-CTLA-4 therapy did not bar entry, and 40% had some.

Findings and caveats of the study: With doses of 0.1 to 3.0 mg/kg, CD4+ and CD8+ blood T cells had undergone clonal expansion by week 6.

Per the germline V gene, CDR1 is MNHEY and CDR2 is SVGAGI. The junction had 4 bases not matched to a gene; V was cut back by 4 bases and J by 4 bases. The CDR3 consists of 14 residues. TCRdb keeps only in-frame clones here, not all; method: immunoSEQ multiplex PCR. The sample has 30,000 to 40,000 clones, 76% seen once; the top ten hold over 20%. The TCR sequence derives from an adult with an advanced solid tumor such as melanoma, head and neck, liver or kidney cancer. Material: CD4+ or CD8+ T cells sorted from blood, obtained in a trial of the OX40 agonist ivuxolimab. The chain recombines TRBV6-5 with TRBJ1-2, with 9 bases matching TRBD1. The CDR3 DNA is TGTGCCAGCAGTTTTACAGGGGGCAGCTATGGCTACACCTTC. Protein sequence: CASSFTGGSYGYTF.